These 23 T cell receptor beta chains share one sample of origin, sequenced in a study of T-cell memory formation after mild COVID-19. TCRdb fed the 5' RACE reads into MiXCR, producing one record per CDR3 protein. The repertoire consists of more than 400,000 distinct CDR3 sequences, with 15% to 20% occurring once and the leading ten covering 10% to 15%. Material for sequencing was PBMCs or a T cell subset sorted from them (not recorded which). The receptors were sampled from an adult woman who had mild COVID-19 (a few samples of this study predate the infection). Cell type and time point are not known.

The CDR3 coding sequence is TGTGCCAGCACTAGATCGAGGGAGAGGACTTCGGAAAACATTCAGTACTTC. Residues: CASTRSRERTSENIQYF. V and J are TRBV6-2 or TRBV6-3 and TRBJ2-4; weak D call: TRBD2 (5 bases). Germline CDR1 reads MNHEY; CDR2 reads SVGEGT. The CDR3 is 17 amino acids. Trimming cost V 7 bases and J 5 bases, with 24 bases left between them.

The CDR3: CASSQDPPSSSLDTQYF. The DNA for the CDR3 is TGTGCCAGCAGCCAAGATCCTCCGTCCTCCTCCCTCGATACGCAGTATTTT. The V gene is TRBV4-2, the J gene TRBJ2-3; D is ambiguous. The CDR3 is made up of 17 amino acids. V was clipped by 0 bases and J by 6 bases, with 19 bases between them. Germline assignment: CDR1 LGHNA and CDR2 YNFKEQ.

V gene TRBV6-6 combines with J gene TRBJ1-5; the match to TRBD1 covers 8 bases. V shed 5 bases, J shed 11 bases, and the junction held 14 bases outside the gene matches. Germline loops: CDR1 MNHNY, CDR2 SVGAGI (reference sequence). The CDR3 loop spans 15 amino acids. CDR3 DNA sequence: TGTGCCAGCAGTCTCGCCTCAGGGGGCCATGGGACCCAGCATTTT. It specifies CASSLASGGHGTQHF.

This clonotype has only a few counts. The chain carries TRBV5-6 and TRBJ2-5, with TRBD2 matching over 9 bases. Germline CDR1 SGHDT, CDR2 YYEEEE. CDR3 size: 14 residues. V lost 1 base and J lost 5; bases outside the gene matches: 3. The CDR3 nucleotides are TGTGCCAGCAGCTTGACTAGCGGGTTTGAGACCCAGTACTTC. Translation gives CASSLTSGFETQYF.

This clonotype was detected only a few times. This rearrangement joins TRBV14 to TRBJ2-5; tentatively, D is TRBD2 (7 bases). Germline lookup yields CDR1 SGHDN and CDR2 FVKESK. Deletions cut 1 base from V and 2 bases from J, with 11 bases between. The CDR3 is made up of 15 amino acids. The CDR3 DNA reads as TGTGCCAGCAGCCAAGGCGGGGGACATCAAGAGACCCAGTACTTC. Amino acids: CASSQGGGHQETQYF.

Only a few counts were recorded for this clonotype. This chain connects TRBV4-1 to TRBJ2-7; weak D call: TRBD2 (6 bases). CDR3 length equals 17 residues. Germline V gene data show CDR1 as MGHRA and CDR2 as YSYEKL. V was pared by 0 bases and J by 0 bases, with 15 bases between. CDR3 coding DNA: TGCGCCAGCAGCCAAGAGGGGTCCGGGGGACCCTCCTACGAGCAGTACTTC. The encoded protein is CASSQEGSGGPSYEQYF.

A few counts support this clonotype. The rearrangement uses TRBV12-3 or TRBV12-4 and TRBJ1-2; no clear D gene. The CDR3 covers 14 residues. Trimming took off 6 bases at V and 4 bases at J, with 15 bases between the two ends. DNA for the CDR3: TGTGCCAGCAGAGCCATTGTAGACATCTATGGCTACACCTTC. Translation: CASRAIVDIYGYTF.

This clonotype was found many times. V gene TRBV5-1 combines with J gene TRBJ2-1; 7 nucleotides agree with TRBD1. Germline values: CDR1 SGHRS, CDR2 YFSETQ. CDR3 length equals 17 residues. V lost 3 bases and J lost 0; bases outside the gene matches: 9. The CDR3 nucleotides read TGCGCCAGCAGCTCTATGAGACAGGGTAGCTCCTACAATGAGCAGTTCTTC. It yields the protein CASSSMRQGSSYNEQFF.

The chain recombines TRBV12-3 or TRBV12-4 with TRBJ2-5; no clear D gene. The V end was cut by 6 bases, the J end by 5 bases, with 13 bases between. The length of the CDR3 is 13 residues. The CDR3 coding sequence is TGTGCCAGCAGAGAGGAGTCCCAGGAGACCCAGTACTTC. Protein product: CASREESQETQYF.

V and J are TRBV7-2 and TRBJ1-2, with D possibly being TRBD1 (5 bases). V lost 6 bases, J lost 5 bases, and 13 bases lay in between. CDR1 and CDR2 from the germline V gene are SGHTA and FQGNSA. The CDR3 runs to 13 residues. The CDR3 is CASRGVELYGYTF. CDR3 in DNA: TGTGCCAGCAGAGGGGTAGAACTATATGGCTACACCTTC.

The CDR3 bases are TGTGCCAGCAGCCCAAATCCACGCTTGGAGGGGGCGAGAATTGGTGAGCAGTTCTTC. Amino acids: CASSPNPRLEGARIGEQFF. The chain links TRBV14 to TRBJ2-1; tentative D call: TRBD1 (7 bases). In germline, CDR1 is SGHDN, CDR2 FVKESK. The V gene lost 4 bases and the J gene lost 9 bases, with 31 bases spanning the gap. CDR3 length: 19 residues.

This clonotype came up a few times. The chain employs TRBV7-2 and TRBJ2-2, with TRBD2 identical over 9 bases. This CDR3 comprises 16 residues. In germline, CDR1 is SGHTA, CDR2 FQGNSA. J lost 6 bases, V lost 5 bases, and 10 bases had no gene match. The CDR3 here is CASSAGVSGSPGELFF. The CDR3 bases are TGTGCCAGCAGCGCGGGGGTTAGCGGGAGTCCCGGGGAGCTGTTTTTT.

In this sample, this clonotype turned up many times. V and J are TRBV12-3 or TRBV12-4 and TRBJ2-5, with TRBD2 matching over 9 bases. Trimming cost V 6 bases and J 5 bases; bases outside gene matches: 7. The CDR3 has 14 amino acids. The CDR3 loop is CASRRAGGGETQYF. The CDR3 DNA reads as TGTGCCAGCAGGAGAGCGGGGGGAGGGGAGACCCAGTACTTC.

This clonotype was detected only a few times. The V call is TRBV12-3 or TRBV12-4, the J call TRBJ2-7; 12 positions agree with TRBD1. The trim removed 5 bases at V and 7 bases at J, leaving 9 bases unmatched. The CDR3 sequence is 15 residues long. The CDR3 nucleotides read TGTGCCAGCAGTCGCCCGGGACAGGGGGCGGAGGAGCAGTACTTC. Its protein is CASSRPGQGAEEQYF.

The chain recombines TRBV9 with TRBJ2-3; 10 bases map to TRBD1. In germline, CDR1 is SGDLS, CDR2 YYNGEE. V was clipped by 4 bases and J by 2 bases; unmatched bases: 7. CDR3 length equals 16 residues. CDR3 DNA sequence: TGTGCCAGCAGCCGGGGACAGGGGATAGACACAGATACGCAGTATTTT. The encoded protein is CASSRGQGIDTDTQYF.

The rearrangement links TRBV27 to TRBJ2-3, with 9 positions matching TRBD2. CDR1 and CDR2 (germline): MNHEY, SMNVEV (reference sequence). The CDR3 has 14 amino acids. Germline trimming cut 4 bases from V and 8 bases from J; bases unmatched to any gene: 7. The CDR3 sequence is CASSSAAGGSTQYF. The DNA of the CDR3 is TGTGCCAGCAGTTCCGCAGCGGGGGGAAGTACGCAGTATTTT.

The rearrangement joins TRBV2 to TRBJ2-5; weak D call: TRBD1 (6 bases). The CDR3 is 14 residues long. V gave up 1 base and J gave up 5 bases, with 11 bases separating them. CDR1 and CDR2 from the germline V gene are SNHLY and FYNNEI. The CDR3 reads CASSEGGQRETQYF. The DNA of the CDR3 is TGTGCCAGCAGTGAAGGAGGACAGAGGGAGACCCAGTACTTC.

The sample holds a few counts of this clonotype. V gene TRBV10-3 combines with J gene TRBJ2-5; no firm D call. Germline V lookup: CDR1 ENHRY, CDR2 SYGVKD. The germline V and J ends were trimmed by 6 bases and 2 bases, with 16 bases remaining between them. The CDR3 loop spans 15 amino acids. The CDR3 spells CAISDPGRRQETQYF. CDR3 bases: TGTGCCATCAGCGATCCCGGACGTAGGCAAGAGACCCAGTACTTC.

The rearrangement joins TRBV7-9 to TRBJ1-6; D not resolved. Germline CDR1 reads SEHNR; CDR2 reads FQNEAQ (reference sequence). The CDR3 consists of 17 residues. Trimming cost V 1 base and J 6 bases, with 16 bases left between them. The chain's CDR3 is CASSLGKHSASNSPLHF. DNA of the CDR3: TGTGCCAGCAGCTTAGGGAAGCATTCTGCGAGTAATTCACCCCTCCACTTT.

The chain uses TRBV5-5 and TRBJ1-1; 10 bases match TRBD1. The CDR3 totals 13 residues. The junction had 7 bases not matched to a gene; V was cut back by 3 bases and J by 11 bases. Germline V gene sequence: CDR1 SGHKS, CDR2 YYEKEE (reference sequence). The CDR3 DNA reads TGTGCCAGCAGCTCTGGACAGGGGGTTTTTGCTTTCTTT. It encodes CASSSGQGVFAFF.

This chain joins TRBV11-2 and TRBJ2-3; D is uncertain. Germline CDR1 is SGHAT and CDR2 is FQNNGV. CDR3 length: 16 amino acids. V was pared by 1 base and J by 2 bases, with 13 bases between. The CDR3: CASSLGHFRATDTQYF. The DNA of the CDR3 is TGTGCCAGCAGCTTAGGTCACTTCAGAGCCACAGATACGCAGTATTTT.

The chain is built from TRBV23-1 and TRBJ2-1; 11 bases are a match to TRBD2. TRBV23-1 is labeled an ORF, and its function is uncertain. The CDR3 sequence is 18 residues long. After removal of 4 bases from V and 4 bases from J, the junction contained 12 bases not matched to a gene. The CDR3 DNA follows: TGCGCCAGCAGTCTCGGGCTAGCGGGAGGAACCGAGTACAATGAGCAGTTCTTC. Its protein is CASSLGLAGGTEYNEQFF.

V gene TRBV5-5 combines with J gene TRBJ2-5; 7 nucleotides line up with TRBD1. Germline CDR1 is SGHKS and CDR2 is YYEKEE (reference sequence). Losses at the gene ends were 0 bases for V and 5 bases for J; bases not matched to a gene: 10. The CDR3 spans 16 residues. CDR3: CASSLGPTGAGETQYF. CDR3 sequence (DNA): TGTGCCAGCAGCTTGGGCCCAACAGGGGCAGGGGAGACCCAGTACTTC.